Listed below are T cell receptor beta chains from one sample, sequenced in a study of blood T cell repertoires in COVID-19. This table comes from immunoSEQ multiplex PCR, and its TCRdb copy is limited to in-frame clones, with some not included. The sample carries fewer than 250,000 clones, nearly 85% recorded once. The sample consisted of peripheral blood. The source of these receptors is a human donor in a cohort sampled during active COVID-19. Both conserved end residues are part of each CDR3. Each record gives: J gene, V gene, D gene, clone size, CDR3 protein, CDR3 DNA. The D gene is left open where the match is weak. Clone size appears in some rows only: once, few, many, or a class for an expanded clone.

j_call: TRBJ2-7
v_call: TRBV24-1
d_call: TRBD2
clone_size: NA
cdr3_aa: CATQREGSYEQYF
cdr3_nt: TGTGCCACTCAGCGGGAGGGCTCCTACGAGCAGTACTTC

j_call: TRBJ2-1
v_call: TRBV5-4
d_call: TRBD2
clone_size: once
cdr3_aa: CASMGRDEQFF
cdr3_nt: TGTGCCAGCATGGGGAGGGATGAGCAGTTCTTC

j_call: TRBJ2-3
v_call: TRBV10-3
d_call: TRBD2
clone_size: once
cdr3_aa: CAISESSGGSTDTQYF
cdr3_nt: TGTGCCATCAGTGAGTCTAGCGGGGGATCCACAGATACGCAGTATTTT

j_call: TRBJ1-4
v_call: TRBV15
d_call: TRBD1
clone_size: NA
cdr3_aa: CATSSNRGRIEKLFF
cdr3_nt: TGTGCCACCAGCTCCAACAGGGGACGAATTGAAAAACTGTTTTTT

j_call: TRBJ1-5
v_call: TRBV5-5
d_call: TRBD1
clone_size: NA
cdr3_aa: CASSHGQGDRRKNQPQHF
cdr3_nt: TGTGCCAGCAGCCACGGACAGGGCGACCGGAGAAAAAATCAGCCCCAGCATTTT

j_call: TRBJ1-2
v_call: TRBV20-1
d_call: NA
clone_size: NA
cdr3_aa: CSAQGNYGYTF
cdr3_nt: TGCAGTGCCCAGGGGAACTATGGCTACACCTTC

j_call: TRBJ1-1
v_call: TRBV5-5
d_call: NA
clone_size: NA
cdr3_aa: CASSLMGHSNTEAFF
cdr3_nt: TGTGCCAGCAGCTTGATGGGACACTCGAACACTGAAGCTTTCTTT

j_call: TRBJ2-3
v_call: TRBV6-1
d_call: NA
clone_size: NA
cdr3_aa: CASSEAGTRPTDTQYF
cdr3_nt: TGTGCCAGCAGTGAAGCGGGGACTCGACCCACAGATACGCAGTATTTT

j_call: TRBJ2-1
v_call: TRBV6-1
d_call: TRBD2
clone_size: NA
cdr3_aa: CASSEASLAGAFNEQFF
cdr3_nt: TGTGCCAGCAGTGAAGCGTCACTAGCGGGGGCCTTCAATGAGCAGTTCTTC

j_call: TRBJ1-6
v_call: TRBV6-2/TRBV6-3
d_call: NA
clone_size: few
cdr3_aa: CATGPGHPNSPLHF
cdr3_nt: TGTGCCACCGGCCCGGGACACCCTAATTCACCCCTCCACTTT

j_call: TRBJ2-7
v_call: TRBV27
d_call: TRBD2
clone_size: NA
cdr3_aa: CASRRSGGAREQYF
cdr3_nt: TGTGCCAGCAGGCGGTCGGGGGGAGCACGCGAGCAGTACTTC

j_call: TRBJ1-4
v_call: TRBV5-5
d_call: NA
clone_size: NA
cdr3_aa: CASSLLQGGVEKLFF
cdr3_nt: TGTGCCAGCAGCTTGTTACAGGGTGGGGTCGAAAAACTGTTTTTT

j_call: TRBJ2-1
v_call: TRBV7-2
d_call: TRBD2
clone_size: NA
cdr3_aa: CASSPRSSGGRYEQFF
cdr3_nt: TGTGCCAGCAGCCCGCGATCTAGCGGGGGGCGGTATGAGCAGTTCTTC

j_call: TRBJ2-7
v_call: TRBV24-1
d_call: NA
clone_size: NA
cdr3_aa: CATSDAQEYEQYF
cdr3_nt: TGTGCCACCAGTGATGCACAGGAGTACGAGCAGTACTTC

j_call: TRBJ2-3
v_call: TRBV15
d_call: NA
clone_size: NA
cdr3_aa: CATSAQRQYTDTQYF
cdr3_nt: TGTGCCACCAGCGCGCAGCGACAGTACACAGATACGCAGTATTTT

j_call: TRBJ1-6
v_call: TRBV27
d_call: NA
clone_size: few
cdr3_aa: CASSLPQGAYGSPLHF
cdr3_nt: TGTGCCAGCAGTTTACCCCAGGGCGCCTATGGTTCACCCCTCCACTTT

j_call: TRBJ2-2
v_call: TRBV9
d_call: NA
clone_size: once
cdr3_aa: CASSPFPTNTGELFF
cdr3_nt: TGTGCCAGCAGCCCCTTTCCTACTAATACCGGGGAGCTGTTTTTT

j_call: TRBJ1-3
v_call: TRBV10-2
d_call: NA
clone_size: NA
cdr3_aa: CASSEDLGPSLIVSGNTIYF
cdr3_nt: TGCGCCAGCAGTGAGGACTTGGGTCCCTCGTTAATTGTATCTGGAAACACCATATATTTT

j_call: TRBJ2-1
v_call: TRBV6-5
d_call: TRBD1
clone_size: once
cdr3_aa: CASMGQGAYNEQFF
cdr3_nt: TGTGCCAGCATGGGACAGGGGGCTTACAATGAGCAGTTCTTC

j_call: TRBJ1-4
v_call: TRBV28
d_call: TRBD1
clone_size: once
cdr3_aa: CASRPQGVGEKLFF
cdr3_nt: TGTGCCAGCAGGCCTCAGGGGGTCGGGGAAAAACTGTTTTTT

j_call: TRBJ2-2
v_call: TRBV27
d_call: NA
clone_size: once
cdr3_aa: CASSFGRVRVGELFF
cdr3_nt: TGTGCCAGCAGTTTTGGCCGAGTCCGGGTCGGGGAGCTGTTTTTT

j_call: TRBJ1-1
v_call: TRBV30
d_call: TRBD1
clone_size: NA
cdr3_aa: CAWSPDRFSGAFF
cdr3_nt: TGTGCCTGGAGCCCGGACAGGTTTTCAGGGGCTTTCTTT

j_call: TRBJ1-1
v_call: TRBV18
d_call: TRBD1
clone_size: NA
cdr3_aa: CASSRDAGTDTEAFF
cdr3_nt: TGTGCCAGCTCGCGAGATGCCGGGACAGACACTGAAGCTTTCTTT

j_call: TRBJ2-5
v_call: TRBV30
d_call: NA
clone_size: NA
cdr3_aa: CAWGLPETQYF
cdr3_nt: TGTGCCTGGGGACTCCCCGAGACCCAGTACTTC

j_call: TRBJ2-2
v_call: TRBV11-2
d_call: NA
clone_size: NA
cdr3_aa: CASSLITGTGELFF
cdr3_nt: TGTGCCAGCAGCTTAATTACGGGAACCGGGGAGCTGTTTTTT

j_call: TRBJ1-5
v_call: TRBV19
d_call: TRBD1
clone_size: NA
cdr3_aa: CASSITGANQPQHF
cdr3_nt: TGTGCCAGTAGTATCACAGGGGCCAATCAGCCCCAGCATTTT

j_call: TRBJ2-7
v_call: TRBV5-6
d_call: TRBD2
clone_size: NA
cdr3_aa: CASSLGTSDEQYF
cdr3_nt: TGTGCCAGCAGCTTGGGGACTAGCGACGAGCAGTACTTC

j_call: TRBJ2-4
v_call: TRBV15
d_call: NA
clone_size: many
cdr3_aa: CATSRRVLGSGLLAKNIQYF
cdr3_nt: TGTGCCACCAGCAGACGAGTCTTAGGGTCGGGACTTCTAGCCAAAAACATTCAGTACTTC

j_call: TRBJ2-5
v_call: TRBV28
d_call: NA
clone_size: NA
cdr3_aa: CASSLNGEETQYF
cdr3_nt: TGTGCCAGCAGTTTAAATGGAGAAGAGACCCAGTACTTC

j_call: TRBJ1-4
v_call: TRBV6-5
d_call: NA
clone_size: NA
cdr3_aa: CASSYGLNEKLFF
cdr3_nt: TGTGCCAGCAGTTACGGGCTCAATGAAAAACTGTTTTTT

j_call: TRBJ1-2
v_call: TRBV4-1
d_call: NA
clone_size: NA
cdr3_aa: CASSQSGGLTPKGYTF
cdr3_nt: TGCGCCAGCAGCCAATCGGGGGGACTCACCCCGAAAGGCTACACCTTC

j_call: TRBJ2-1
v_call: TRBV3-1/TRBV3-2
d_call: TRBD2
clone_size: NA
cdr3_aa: CASSQAGGGEQFF
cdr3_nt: TGTGCCAGCAGCCAAGCCGGGGGGGGTGAGCAGTTCTTC

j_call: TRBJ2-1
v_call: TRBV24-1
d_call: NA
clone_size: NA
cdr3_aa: CATSDWQNNEQFF
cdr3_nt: TGTGCCACCAGTGATTGGCAGAACAATGAGCAGTTCTTC

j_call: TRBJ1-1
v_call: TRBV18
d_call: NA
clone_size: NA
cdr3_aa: CASSPSREGTEAFF
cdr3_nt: TGTGCCAGCTCACCAAGCAGGGAGGGCACTGAAGCTTTCTTT

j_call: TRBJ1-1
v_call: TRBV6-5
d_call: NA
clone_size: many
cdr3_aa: CASSYGLEVNTEAFF
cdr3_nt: TGTGCCAGCAGTTACGGGCTGGAAGTGAACACTGAAGCTTTCTTT

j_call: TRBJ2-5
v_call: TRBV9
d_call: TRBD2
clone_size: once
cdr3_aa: CASSTRTSGEETQYF
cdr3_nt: TGTGCCAGCAGCACCCGGACTAGCGGAGAAGAGACCCAGTACTTC

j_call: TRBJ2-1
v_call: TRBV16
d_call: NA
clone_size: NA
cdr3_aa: CASSQHQGGEQFF
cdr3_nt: TGTGCCAGCAGCCAACACCAGGGTGGGGAGCAGTTCTTC

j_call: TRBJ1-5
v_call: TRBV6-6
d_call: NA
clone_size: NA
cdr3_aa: CASSSRYQPQHF
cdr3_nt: TGTGCCAGCAGTTCCCGTTATCAGCCCCAGCATTTT

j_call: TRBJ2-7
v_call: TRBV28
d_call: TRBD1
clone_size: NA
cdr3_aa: CASSLWGQGGDEQYF
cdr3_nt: TGTGCCAGCAGTTTATGGGGACAGGGTGGAGACGAGCAGTACTTC

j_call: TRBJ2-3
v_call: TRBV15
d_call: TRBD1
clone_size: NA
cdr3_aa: CATSRSGGLRDTQYF
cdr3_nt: TGTGCCACCAGCAGGTCAGGGGGCTTGAGAGATACGCAGTATTTT

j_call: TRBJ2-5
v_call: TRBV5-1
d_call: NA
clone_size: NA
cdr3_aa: CASSSQQIGTQYF
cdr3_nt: TGCGCCAGCAGCTCCCAACAAATTGGGACCCAGTACTTC

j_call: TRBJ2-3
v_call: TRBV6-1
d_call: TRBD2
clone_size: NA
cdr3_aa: CASSVLAGASTDTQYF
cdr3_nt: TGTGCCAGCAGTGTACTAGCGGGGGCAAGCACAGATACGCAGTATTTT

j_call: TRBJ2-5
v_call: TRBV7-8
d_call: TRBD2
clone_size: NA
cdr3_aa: CASSGGAGGQETQYF
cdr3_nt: TGTGCCAGCAGCGGTGGGGCGGGGGGTCAAGAGACCCAGTACTTC

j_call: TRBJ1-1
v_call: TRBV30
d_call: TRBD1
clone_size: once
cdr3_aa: CAWSKSGQGILKDTEAFF
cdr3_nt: TGTGCCTGGTCGAAATCGGGACAGGGGATCCTTAAGGACACTGAAGCTTTCTTT

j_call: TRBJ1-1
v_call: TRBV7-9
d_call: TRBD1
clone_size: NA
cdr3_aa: CASSFRDSYATEAFF
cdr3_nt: TGTGCCAGCAGCTTCCGGGACAGCTATGCCACTGAAGCTTTCTTT

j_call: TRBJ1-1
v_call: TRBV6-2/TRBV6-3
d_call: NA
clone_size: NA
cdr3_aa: CASSLSDTEAFF
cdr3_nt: TGTGCCAGCAGTTTGTCGGACACTGAAGCTTTCTTT

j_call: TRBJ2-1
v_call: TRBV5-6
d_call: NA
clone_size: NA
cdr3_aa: CASSLLTVRNEQFF
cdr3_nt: TGTGCCAGCAGCTTGTTAACAGTCCGAAATGAGCAGTTCTTC

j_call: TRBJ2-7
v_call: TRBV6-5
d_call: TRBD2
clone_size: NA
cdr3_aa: CASRGLAGRSYEQYF
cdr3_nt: TGTGCCAGCAGGGGACTAGCGGGGCGCTCCTACGAGCAGTACTTC

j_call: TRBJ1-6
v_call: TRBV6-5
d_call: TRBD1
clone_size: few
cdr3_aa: CASSTEQGAYSPLHF
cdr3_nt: TGTGCCAGCAGTACCGAACAGGGGGCTTATTCACCCCTCCACTTT

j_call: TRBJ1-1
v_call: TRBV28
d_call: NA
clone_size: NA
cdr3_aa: CASRQRRRGTEAFF
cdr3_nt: TGTGCCAGCAGGCAGAGACGAAGGGGGACTGAAGCTTTCTTT

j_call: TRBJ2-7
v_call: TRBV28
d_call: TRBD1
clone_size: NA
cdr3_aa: CASSSPGQGAYEQYF
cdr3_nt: TGTGCCAGCAGTTCACCGGGACAGGGGGCCTACGAGCAGTACTTC